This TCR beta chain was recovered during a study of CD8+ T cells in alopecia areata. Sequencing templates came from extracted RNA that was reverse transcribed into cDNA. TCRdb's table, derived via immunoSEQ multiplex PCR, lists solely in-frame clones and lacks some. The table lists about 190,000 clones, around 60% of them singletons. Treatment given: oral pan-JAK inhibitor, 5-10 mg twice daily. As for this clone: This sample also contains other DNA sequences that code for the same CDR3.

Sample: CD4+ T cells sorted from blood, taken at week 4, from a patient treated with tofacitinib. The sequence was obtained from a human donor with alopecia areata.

CDR3 coding DNA: TGCAGCGTTGGCAGGGGGAATGAGCAGTTCTTC. This translates into CSVGRGNEQFF. The chain carries TRBV29-1 and TRBJ2-1; 7 bases are a match to TRBD1. Germline V gives CDR1 SQVTM, CDR2 ANQGSEA. The CDR3 consists of 11 residues. The V segment lost 4 bases and the J segment 7 bases; nucleotides outside the gene matches: 1.